Given below is one T cell receptor (beta chain) in context. The target antigen is unknown. This entry belongs to a study of cytomegalovirus exposure and HLA in healthy donors. Overall study results and limits: Earlier results showed most TCR beta V segments being productive about 90% or about 30% of the time.

Germline CDR1 is LGHNA and CDR2 is YSLEER. This CDR3 has 15 amino acids. V lost 1 base and J lost 2, with 12 bases in between. PCR employed 60 Vbeta and 13 Jbeta primers. Data came from immunoSEQ multiplex PCR; TCRdb stores just in-frame clones and leaves some out. The sample lists about 160,000 clones, roughly 80% occurring once. The chain uses TRBV4-3 and TRBJ2-7; maybe TRBD2 (5 bases). The sequenced sample consisted of PBMCs. The receptor was derived from a woman aged 30 to 39 in good health and CMV-seropositive. The CDR3 DNA reads as TGCGCCAGCAGCCAAGCCATGGCGGAGGCCTACGAGCAGTACTTC. Amino acids: CASSQAMAEAYEQYF.